The clone carrying this TCR beta chain was seen once. Antigen specificity is unknown. One end of the junction is discordant with germline, which a read error may explain. The sample belongs to a study of beta chain features in type 1 diabetes. Study-wide results and caveats: Patients with Type 1 diabetes showed moderately but significantly shorter TCRB CDR3s in all four CD4+ subsets. In cDNA sequencing, cells with high TCR expression could be over-represented.

Expressed TCRB transcripts were sequenced, since all the RNA that had been isolated was reverse transcribed. The data were produced by immunoSEQ multiplex PCR, yet TCRdb's version contains in-frame clones alone and is incomplete. The sample lists under 900,000 clones, roughly 17% seen once, with 0.02% to 0.03% in the top ten. Germline V gene lookup returns CDR1 PRHDT and CDR2 FYEKMQ (reference sequence). There are 14 residues in the CDR3. Cell sorting via CD45RO/CCR7/CD25/CD127/CD95/CD27 was performed to obtain CD4+ naive, central memory, regulatory and stem cell-like memory cells. Purity (above 95%) was reached by all sorted populations.

This TCR was recovered from a woman in her late teens or twenties in good health. Input material: naive CD4+ T cells from blood. V usage is TRBV13 and J usage is TRBJ1-1; D uncertain. In DNA form, the CDR3 reads TGTTCCAGCAGCTCATTTACAGCGAACACTGAAGCTTTCTTT. Its protein is CSSSSFTANTEAFF. Looking up the rest from reference TRBV13 and TRBJ1-1 gives the full variable domain: AAGVIQSPRHLIKEKRETATLKCYPIPRHDTVYWYQQGPGQDPQFLISFYEKMQSDKGSIPDRFSAQQFSDYHSELNMSSLELGDSALYFCSSSSFTANTEAFFGQGTRLTVV.